The 17 T cell receptor beta chains below come from one sample, sequenced in a study of shared clonotypes between healthy human individuals. Sequencing used immunoSEQ multiplex PCR; TCRdb keeps in-frame clones, though not all of them. The sample comprises roughly 720,000 clones, about 92% of which are singletons, and 34% rests with the top ten. The sequenced sample was memory CD8+ T cells from PBMCs. Described subset: CD45RO+ cells pooled with CCR7-negative TemRA cells. These receptors were collected from a man younger than 35 in good health. Some clones in this sample may be carry-over from other donors' samples.

The table lists this clone with a few counts. This chain connects TRBV6-1 to TRBJ1-1, with unresolved D. V was pared by 6 bases and J by 5 bases, with 10 bases between. Per the germline V gene, CDR1 is MNHNS and CDR2 is SASEGT. There are 12 residues in the CDR3. CDR3 amino acids: CASRATWTEAFF. In DNA form, the CDR3 reads TGTGCCAGCAGAGCCACGTGGACTGAAGCTTTCTTT.

This clone was found once. V usage is TRBV15 and J usage is TRBJ2-1, with a weak D call TRBD2 (6 bases). The CDR3 is made up of 15 amino acids. Germline lookup yields CDR1 LNHNV and CDR2 YYDKDF (reference sequence). With 8 bases removed from V and 4 bases from J, the gap between germline ends came to 18 bases. CDR3 DNA: TGTGCCACCGCACCGGGACGGGAGACTTACAATGAGCAGTTCTTC. Amino acid sequence: CATAPGRETYNEQFF.

The chain joins TRBV13 to TRBJ1-4, with unresolved D. Per germline, CDR1 PRHDT and CDR2 FYEKMQ (reference sequence). The CDR3 runs to 15 residues. Trimming stripped 4 bases from V and 11 bases from J, with 20 bases between. The DNA of the CDR3 is TGTGCCAGCAGCTCCAGCTCGGGCCCTAGCGGGAAACTGTTTTTT. It translates to CASSSSSGPSGKLFF.

This rearrangement joins TRBV14 to TRBJ1-2; tentatively, D is TRBD1 (5 bases). Germline V gene data show CDR1 as SGHDN and CDR2 as FVKESK. The CDR3 runs to 15 residues. Trimming took 0 bases from V and 2 from J, leaving 10 bases between them. The CDR3 reads CASSQERDANYGYTF. The CDR3 DNA reads as TGTGCCAGCAGCCAAGAAAGGGACGCAAACTATGGCTACACCTTC.

V gene TRBV19 combines with J gene TRBJ2-3; D may be TRBD1 (6 bases). Trimming removed 7 bases from V and 4 bases from J, with 15 bases in between. This CDR3 has 14 amino acids. The germline V gene has CDR1 LNHDA and CDR2 SQIVND (reference sequence). The CDR3 DNA reads as TGTGCCAGTACCCTCCTCCCAGGGGCAGATACGCAGTATTTT. This translates into CASTLLPGADTQYF.

V and J are TRBV29-1 and TRBJ2-3; 10 bases line up with TRBD1. Germline V gene lookup returns CDR1 SQVTM and CDR2 ANQGSEA. The CDR3 runs to 15 residues. With V trimmed by 5 bases and J by 4 bases, 9 bases remained unmatched. DNA for the CDR3: TGCAGCGTTTCCCGGACAGGGGGAGTCGCAGATACGCAGTATTTT. Translating it yields CSVSRTGGVADTQYF.

This chain links TRBV14 with TRBJ2-7; perhaps TRBD2 as D (5 bases). With 1 base removed from V and 1 base from J, the gap between germline ends came to 14 bases. CDR1 is SGHDN and CDR2 is FVKESK in the germline V gene. The CDR3 is 16 residues long. CDR3 in amino acids: CASSQGVGLASYEQYF. Written as DNA, the CDR3 is TGTGCCAGCAGCCAAGGGGTAGGCCTAGCATCCTACGAGCAGTACTTC.

The count of this clone is one. The chain joins TRBV4-3 to TRBJ2-1; D gene ambiguous. This CDR3 contains 16 residues. Germline V gene data show CDR1 as LGHNA and CDR2 as YSLEER. V gave up 0 bases and J gave up 2 bases, with 11 bases separating them. CDR3 sequence: CASSQDTPPPYNEQFF. The CDR3 DNA sequence: TGCGCCAGCAGCCAAGATACCCCGCCCCCCTACAATGAGCAGTTCTTC.

The V and J genes are TRBV30 and TRBJ2-7; unclear D gene. Germline V gene data show CDR1 as GTSNPN and CDR2 as SVGIG (reference sequence). V shed 0 bases and J shed 4 bases, with 13 bases lying between them. CDR3 length equals 14 residues. The DNA for the CDR3 is TGTGCCTGGAGTGTAAGGGCCACAACGTACGAGCAGTACTTC. Protein sequence: CAWSVRATTYEQYF. The full variable domain, with the rest looked up from reference TRBV30 and TRBJ2-7, is SQTIHQWPATLVQPVGSPLSLECTVEGTSNPNLYWYRQAAGRGLQLLFYSVGIGQISSEVPQNLSASRPQDRQFILSSKKLLLSDSGFYLCAWSVRATTYEQYFGPGTRLTVT.

This sequence joins TRBV6-1 and TRBJ1-1; D uncertain. CDR3 length equals 15 residues. Germline V gives CDR1 MNHNS, CDR2 SASEGT. Between the trimmed V and J ends, which lost 2 bases and 1 base, there was a span of 11 bases. CDR3 nucleotides: TGTGCCAGCAGTGAAAACAGTCTTGCGAACACTGAAGCTTTCTTT. It specifies CASSENSLANTEAFF.

CDR3 sequence (DNA): TGTGCCAGCAGCGTAGATGTCGGCGGGAGCGGCTACGAGCAGTACTTC. Translating it yields CASSVDVGGSGYEQYF. The rearrangement links TRBV9 to TRBJ2-7, with TRBD2 matching 7 bases. CDR1 and CDR2 (germline): SGDLS, YYNGEE. CDR3 length equals 16 residues. Germline trimming cut 0 bases from V and 3 bases from J; bases unmatched to any gene: 9.

This clone appeared a single time. The chain is built from TRBV27 and TRBJ2-7, with 8 nucleotides matching TRBD1. V lost 1 base to trimming and J lost 3 bases; unmatched junction nucleotides: 8. The CDR3 spans 16 residues. Germline CDR1 and CDR2: MNHEY and SMNVEV (reference sequence). The CDR3 loop reads CASSLLQGASLYEQYF. The CDR3 DNA sequence: TGTGCCAGCAGTTTATTGCAGGGGGCTTCACTCTACGAGCAGTACTTC.

The chain carries TRBV10-3 and TRBJ2-3; 11 bases are a match to TRBD2. The germline gives CDR1 ENHRY, CDR2 SYGVKD. There are 19 residues in the CDR3. The V segment lost 5 bases and the J segment 2 bases; nucleotides outside the gene matches: 15. The CDR3 region is CAISPTSSSGRPDTDTQYF. In DNA, the CDR3 is TGTGCCATCAGTCCTACCTCATCTAGCGGGAGGCCTGACACAGATACGCAGTATTTT.

The rearrangement uses TRBV27 and TRBJ2-7; 11 bases are shared with TRBD1. Trimming took 0 bases from V and 1 from J; bases not matched to a gene: 5. The CDR3 has 17 amino acids. The germline V gene encodes CDR1 MNHEY and CDR2 SMNVEV (reference sequence). The chain's CDR3 is CASSLSSGDRGSYEQYF. Written as DNA, the CDR3 is TGTGCCAGCAGTTTATCGAGTGGGGACAGGGGGTCCTACGAGCAGTACTTC.

This clone was seen just once. The gene calls are TRBV25-1 and TRBJ2-5; TRBD2 is a possible D gene (6 bases). The DNA end is a closer match to TRBJ2-7, so the J assignment may be wrong. CDR1 is MGHDK and CDR2 is SYGVNS in the germline V gene. The CDR3 extends over 16 amino acids. CDR3 protein: CASSDYGLSVGGEQYF. As DNA, the CDR3 is TGTGCCAGCAGTGATTATGGTCTGAGTGTGGGGGGCGAGCAGTACTTC.

V gene TRBV7-9 combines with J gene TRBJ1-5, with D unclear. This CDR3 spans 16 amino acids. CDR1 and CDR2 from the germline V gene are SEHNR and FQNEAQ (reference sequence). Deletions cut 1 base from V and 0 bases from J, with 10 bases between. CDR3 region: CASSLVGSYSNQPQHF. The CDR3 nucleotides read TGTGCCAGCAGCTTAGTCGGCAGTTATAGCAATCAGCCCCAGCATTTT.

The gene calls are TRBV9 and TRBJ2-1; D may match TRBD1 or TRBD2 (5 bases each). The V gene's germline CDR1 is SGDLS and CDR2 YYNGEE. The CDR3 length is 14 residues. Trimming removed 0 bases at V and 6 bases at J, with 10 bases between. This CDR3 is CASSVAGTGNEQFF. The DNA for the CDR3 is TGTGCCAGCAGCGTAGCCGGGACCGGCAATGAGCAGTTCTTC.